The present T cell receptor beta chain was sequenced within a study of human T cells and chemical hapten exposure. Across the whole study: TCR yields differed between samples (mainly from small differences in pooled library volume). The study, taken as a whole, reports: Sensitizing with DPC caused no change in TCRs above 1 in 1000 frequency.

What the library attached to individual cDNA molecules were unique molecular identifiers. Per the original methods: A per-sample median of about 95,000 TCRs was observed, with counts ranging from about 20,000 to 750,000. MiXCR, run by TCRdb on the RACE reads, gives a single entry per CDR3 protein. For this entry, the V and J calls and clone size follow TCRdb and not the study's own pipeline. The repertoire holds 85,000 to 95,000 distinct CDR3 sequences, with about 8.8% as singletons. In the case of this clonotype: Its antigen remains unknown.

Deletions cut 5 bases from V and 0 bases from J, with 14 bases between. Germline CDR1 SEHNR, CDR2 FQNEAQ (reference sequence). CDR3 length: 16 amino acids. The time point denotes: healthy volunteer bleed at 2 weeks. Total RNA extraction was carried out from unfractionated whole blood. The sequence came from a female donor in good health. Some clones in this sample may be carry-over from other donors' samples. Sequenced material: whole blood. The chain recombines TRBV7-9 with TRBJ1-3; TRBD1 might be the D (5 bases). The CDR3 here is CASSGGPGTSGNTIYF. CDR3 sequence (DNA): TGTGCCAGCAGCGGGGGACCTGGGACCTCTGGAAACACCATATATTTT.